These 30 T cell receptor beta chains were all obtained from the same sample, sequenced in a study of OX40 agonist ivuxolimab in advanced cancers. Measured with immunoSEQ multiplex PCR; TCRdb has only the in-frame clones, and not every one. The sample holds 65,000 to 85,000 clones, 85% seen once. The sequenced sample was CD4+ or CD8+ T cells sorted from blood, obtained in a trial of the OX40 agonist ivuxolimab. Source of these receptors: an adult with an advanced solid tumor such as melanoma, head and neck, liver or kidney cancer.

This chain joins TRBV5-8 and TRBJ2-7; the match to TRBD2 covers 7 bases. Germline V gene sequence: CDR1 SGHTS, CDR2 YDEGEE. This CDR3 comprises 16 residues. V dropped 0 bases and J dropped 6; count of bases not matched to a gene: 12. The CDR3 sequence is CASSLGRREFQPEQYF. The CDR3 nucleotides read TGTGCCAGCAGCTTGGGTCGGCGGGAGTTTCAACCCGAGCAGTACTTC.

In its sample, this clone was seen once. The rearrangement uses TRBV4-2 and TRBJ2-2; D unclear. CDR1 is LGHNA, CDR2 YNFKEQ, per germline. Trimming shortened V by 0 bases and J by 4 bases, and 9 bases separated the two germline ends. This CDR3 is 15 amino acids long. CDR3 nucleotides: TGTGCCAGCAGCCAAGAAGGTCTGTCCACCGGGGAGCTGTTTTTT. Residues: CASSQEGLSTGELFF.

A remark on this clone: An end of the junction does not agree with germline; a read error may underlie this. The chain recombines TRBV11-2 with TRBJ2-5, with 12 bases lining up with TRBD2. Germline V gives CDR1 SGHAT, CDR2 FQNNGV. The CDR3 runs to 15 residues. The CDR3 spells CASSSGTSGQETRYF. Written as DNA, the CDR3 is TGTGCCAGCAGCTCCGGGACTAGCGGGCAAGAGACCCGGTACTTC.

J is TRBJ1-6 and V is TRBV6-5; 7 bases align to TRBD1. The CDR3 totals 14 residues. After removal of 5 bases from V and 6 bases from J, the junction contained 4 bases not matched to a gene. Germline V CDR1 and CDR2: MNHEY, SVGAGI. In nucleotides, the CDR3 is TGTGCCAGCAGTACTAGGGACAGTAATTCACCCCTCCACTTT. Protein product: CASSTRDSNSPLHF.

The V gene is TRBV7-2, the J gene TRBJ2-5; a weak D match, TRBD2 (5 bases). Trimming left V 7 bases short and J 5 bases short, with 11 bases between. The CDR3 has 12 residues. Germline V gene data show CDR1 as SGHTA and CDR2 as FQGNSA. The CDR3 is CASTLASETQYF. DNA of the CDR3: TGTGCCAGCACCTTGGCTAGCGAGACCCAGTACTTC.

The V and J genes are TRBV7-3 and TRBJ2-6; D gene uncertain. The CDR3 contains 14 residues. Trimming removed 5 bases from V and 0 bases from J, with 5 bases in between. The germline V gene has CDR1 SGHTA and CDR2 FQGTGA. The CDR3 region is CASSPSSGANVLTF. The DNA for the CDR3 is TGTGCCAGCAGCCCGTCCTCTGGGGCCAACGTCCTGACTTTC.

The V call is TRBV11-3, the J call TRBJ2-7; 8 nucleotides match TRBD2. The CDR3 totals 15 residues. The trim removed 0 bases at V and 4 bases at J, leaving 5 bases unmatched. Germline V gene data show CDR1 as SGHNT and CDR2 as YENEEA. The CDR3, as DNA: TGTGCCAGCAGCTTAGATTATCAGCGGGAGTACGAGCAGTACTTC. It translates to CASSLDYQREYEQYF.

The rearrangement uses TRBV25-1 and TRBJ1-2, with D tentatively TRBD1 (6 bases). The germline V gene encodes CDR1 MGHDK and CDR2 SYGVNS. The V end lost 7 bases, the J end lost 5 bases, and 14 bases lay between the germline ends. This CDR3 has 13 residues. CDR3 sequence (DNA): TGTGCCAGCACCAGGGGCGGGACGTATGGCTACACCTTC. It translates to CASTRGGTYGYTF.

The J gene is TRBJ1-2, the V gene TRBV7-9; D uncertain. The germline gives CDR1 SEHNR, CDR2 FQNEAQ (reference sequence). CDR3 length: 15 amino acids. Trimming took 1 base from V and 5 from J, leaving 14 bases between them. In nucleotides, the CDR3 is TGTGCCAGCAGCTTAGTTACAGCGCCGGCTTATGGCTACACCTTC. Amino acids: CASSLVTAPAYGYTF.

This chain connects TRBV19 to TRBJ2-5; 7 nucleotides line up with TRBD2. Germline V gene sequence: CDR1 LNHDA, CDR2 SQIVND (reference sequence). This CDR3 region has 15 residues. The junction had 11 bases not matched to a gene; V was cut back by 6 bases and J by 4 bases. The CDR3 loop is CASRPRGGGTETQYF. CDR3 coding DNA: TGTGCCAGTAGGCCACGTGGGGGGGGAACAGAGACCCAGTACTTC. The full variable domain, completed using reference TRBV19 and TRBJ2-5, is DGGITQSPKYLFRKEGQNVTLSCEQNLNHDAMYWYRQDPGQGLRLIYYSQIVNDFQKGDIAEGYSVSREKKESFPLTVTSAQKNPTAFYLCASRPRGGGTETQYFGPGTRLLVL.

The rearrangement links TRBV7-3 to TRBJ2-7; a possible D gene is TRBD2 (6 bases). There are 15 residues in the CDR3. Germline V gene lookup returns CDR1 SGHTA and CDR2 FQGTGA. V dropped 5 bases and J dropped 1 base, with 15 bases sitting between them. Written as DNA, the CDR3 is TGTGCCAGCAGCCCCGCCGGGACTGCTTCCTACGAGCAGTACTTC. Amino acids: CASSPAGTASYEQYF.

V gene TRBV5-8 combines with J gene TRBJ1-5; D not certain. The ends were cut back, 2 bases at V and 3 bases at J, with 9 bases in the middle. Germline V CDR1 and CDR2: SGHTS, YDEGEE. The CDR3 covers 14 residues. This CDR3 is CASSLRVVNQPQHF. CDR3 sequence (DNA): TGTGCCAGCAGCTTACGCGTAGTCAATCAGCCCCAGCATTTT.

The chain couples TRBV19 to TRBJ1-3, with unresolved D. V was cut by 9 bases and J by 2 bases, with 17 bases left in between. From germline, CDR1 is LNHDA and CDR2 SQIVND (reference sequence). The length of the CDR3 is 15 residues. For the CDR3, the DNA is TGTGCCAGGCGAGGAAGTAGTCCAGCTGGAAACACCATATATTTT. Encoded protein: CARRGSSPAGNTIYF.

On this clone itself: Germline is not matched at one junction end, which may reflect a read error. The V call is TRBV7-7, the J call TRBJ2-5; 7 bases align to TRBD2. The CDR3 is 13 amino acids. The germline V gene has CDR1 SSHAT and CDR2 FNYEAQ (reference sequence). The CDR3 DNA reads TGTGCTAGCAGCGCAATAGCGGGAGAGACCCAGTACTTC. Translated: CASSAIAGETQYF. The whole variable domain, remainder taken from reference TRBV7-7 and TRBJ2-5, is GAGVSQSPRYKVTKRGQDVTLRCDPISSHATLYWYQQALGQGPEFLTYFNYEAQPDKSGLPSDRFSAERPEGSISTLTIQRTEQRDSAMYRCASSAIAGETQYFGPGTRLLVL.

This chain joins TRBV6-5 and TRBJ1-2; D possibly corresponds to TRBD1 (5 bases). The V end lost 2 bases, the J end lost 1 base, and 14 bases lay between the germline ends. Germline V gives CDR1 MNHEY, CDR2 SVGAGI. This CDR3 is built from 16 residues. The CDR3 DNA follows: TGTGCCAGCAGTTACGACCCACGGGGGGGTAACTATGGCTACACCTTC. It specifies CASSYDPRGGNYGYTF.

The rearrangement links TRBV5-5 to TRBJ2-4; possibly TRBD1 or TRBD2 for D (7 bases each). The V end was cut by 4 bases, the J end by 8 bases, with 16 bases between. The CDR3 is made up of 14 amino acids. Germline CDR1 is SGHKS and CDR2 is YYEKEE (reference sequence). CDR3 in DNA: TGTGCCAGCAGCGGGAGGGGGCGATGGGACATTCAGTACTTC. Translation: CASSGRGRWDIQYF.

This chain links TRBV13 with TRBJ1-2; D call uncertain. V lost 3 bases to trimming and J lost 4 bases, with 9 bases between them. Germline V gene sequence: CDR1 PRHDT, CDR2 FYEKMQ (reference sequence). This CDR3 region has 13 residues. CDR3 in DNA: TGTGCCAGCAGCTTGTACCCCAGCTATGGCTACACCTTC. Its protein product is CASSLYPSYGYTF. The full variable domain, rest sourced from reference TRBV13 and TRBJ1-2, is AAGVIQSPRHLIKEKRETATLKCYPIPRHDTVYWYQQGPGQDPQFLISFYEKMQSDKGSIPDRFSAQQFSDYHSELNMSSLELGDSALYFCASSLYPSYGYTFGSGTRLTVV.

CDR3 bases: TGTGCCAGCAGCCCCCCCGGGACAGCAAAGGGGGAGCAGTACTTC. It is translated as CASSPPGTAKGEQYF. The chain carries TRBV7-2 and TRBJ2-7; 7 bases map to TRBD1. This CDR3 has 15 residues. The germline CDR1 and CDR2 sequences are SGHTA and FQGNSA. V shed 5 bases, J shed 7 bases, and the junction held 14 bases outside the gene matches.

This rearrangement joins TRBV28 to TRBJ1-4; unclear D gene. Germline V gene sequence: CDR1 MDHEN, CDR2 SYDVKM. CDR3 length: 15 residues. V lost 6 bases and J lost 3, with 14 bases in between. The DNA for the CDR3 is TGTGCCAGCAGCACAAACAGATCCCCTAATGAAAAACTGTTTTTT. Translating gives CASSTNRSPNEKLFF. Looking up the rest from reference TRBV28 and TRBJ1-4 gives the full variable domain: DVKVTQSSRYLVKRTGEKVFLECVQDMDHENMFWYRQDPGLGLRLIYFSYDVKMKEKGDIPEGYSVSREKKERFSLILESASTNQTSMYLCASSTNRSPNEKLFFGSGTQLSVL.

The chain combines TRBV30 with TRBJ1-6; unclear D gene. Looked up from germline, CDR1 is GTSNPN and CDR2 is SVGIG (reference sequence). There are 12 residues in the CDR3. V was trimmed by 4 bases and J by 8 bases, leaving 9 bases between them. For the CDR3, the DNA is TGTGCCTGGACCCAGACGGATTCACCCCTCCACTTT. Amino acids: CAWTQTDSPLHF. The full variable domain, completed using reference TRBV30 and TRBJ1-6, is SQTIHQWPATLVQPVGSPLSLECTVEGTSNPNLYWYRQAAGRGLQLLFYSVGIGQISSEVPQNLSASRPQDRQFILSSKKLLLSDSGFYLCAWTQTDSPLHFGNGTRLTVT.

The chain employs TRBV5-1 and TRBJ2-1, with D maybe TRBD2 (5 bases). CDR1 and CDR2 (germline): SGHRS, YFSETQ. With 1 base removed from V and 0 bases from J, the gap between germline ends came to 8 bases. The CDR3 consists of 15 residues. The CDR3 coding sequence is TGCGCCAGCAGCTTGTCCGGGAACTCCTACAATGAGCAGTTCTTC. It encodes CASSLSGNSYNEQFF.

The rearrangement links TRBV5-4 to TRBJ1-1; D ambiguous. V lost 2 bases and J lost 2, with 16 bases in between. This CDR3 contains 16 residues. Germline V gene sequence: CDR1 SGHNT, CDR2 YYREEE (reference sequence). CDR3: CASSLMVKESNTEAFF. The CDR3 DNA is TGTGCCAGCAGCTTAATGGTGAAAGAGTCTAACACTGAAGCTTTCTTT. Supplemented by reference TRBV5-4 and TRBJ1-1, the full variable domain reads ETGVTQSPTHLIKTRGQQVTLRCSSQSGHNTVSWYQQALGQGPQFIFQYYREEENGRGNFPPRFSGLQFPNYSSELNVNALELDDSALYLCASSLMVKESNTEAFFGQGTRLTVV.

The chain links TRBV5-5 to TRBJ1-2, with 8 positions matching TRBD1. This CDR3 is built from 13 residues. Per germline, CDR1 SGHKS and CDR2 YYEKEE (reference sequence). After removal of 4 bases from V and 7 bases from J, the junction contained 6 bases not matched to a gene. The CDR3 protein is CASSTSDRGGYTF. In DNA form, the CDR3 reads TGTGCCAGCAGCACTAGCGACAGGGGTGGCTACACCTTC. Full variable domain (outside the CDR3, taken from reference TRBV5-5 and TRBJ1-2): DAGVTQSPTHLIKTRGQQVTLRCSPISGHKSVSWYQQVLGQGPQFIFQYYEKEERGRGNFPDRFSARQFPNYSSELNVNALLLGDSALYLCASSTSDRGGYTFGSGTRLTVV.

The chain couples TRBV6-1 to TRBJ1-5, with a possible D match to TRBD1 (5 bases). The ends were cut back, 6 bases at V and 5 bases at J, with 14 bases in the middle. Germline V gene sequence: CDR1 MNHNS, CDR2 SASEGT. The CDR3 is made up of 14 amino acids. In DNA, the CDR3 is TGTGCCAGCAGCCAGAGTAGGGGAGATCAGCCCCAGCATTTT. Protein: CASSQSRGDQPQHF.

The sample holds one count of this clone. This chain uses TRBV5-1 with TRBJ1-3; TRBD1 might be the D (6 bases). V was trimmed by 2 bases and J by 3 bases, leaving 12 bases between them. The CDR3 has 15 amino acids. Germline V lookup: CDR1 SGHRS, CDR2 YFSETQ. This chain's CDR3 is CASSLGGGLGNTIYF. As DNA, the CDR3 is TGCGCCAGCAGCTTAGGAGGGGGGCTTGGAAACACCATATATTTT.

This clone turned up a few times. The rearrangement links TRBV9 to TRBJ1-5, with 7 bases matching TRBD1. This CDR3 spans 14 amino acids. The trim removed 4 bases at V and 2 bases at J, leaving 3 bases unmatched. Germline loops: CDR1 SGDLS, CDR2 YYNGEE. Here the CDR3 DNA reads TGTGCCAGCAGCAGCGGGACAGGCAATCAGCCCCAGCATTTT. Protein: CASSSGTGNQPQHF.

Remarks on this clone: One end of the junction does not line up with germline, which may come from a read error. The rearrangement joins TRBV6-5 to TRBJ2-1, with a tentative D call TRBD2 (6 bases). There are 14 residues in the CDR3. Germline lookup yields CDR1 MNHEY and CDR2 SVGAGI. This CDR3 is CASSPGVAYNGQFF. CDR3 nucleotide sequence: TGTGCCAGCAGTCCGGGGGTAGCGTACAATGGGCAGTTCTTC.

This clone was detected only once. This chain's CDR3 is CASSSRPGTTAFATQYF. The CDR3 DNA reads as TGTGCCAGCAGCTCCCGCCCCGGGACTACCGCTTTCGCTACGCAGTATTTT. The J gene is TRBJ2-3, the V gene TRBV9, with 7 bases fitting TRBD2. V trimming: 4 bases; J trimming: 8 bases; junction bases outside the gene matches: 19. Germline V gene data show CDR1 as SGDLS and CDR2 as YYNGEE. CDR3 length equals 17 residues.

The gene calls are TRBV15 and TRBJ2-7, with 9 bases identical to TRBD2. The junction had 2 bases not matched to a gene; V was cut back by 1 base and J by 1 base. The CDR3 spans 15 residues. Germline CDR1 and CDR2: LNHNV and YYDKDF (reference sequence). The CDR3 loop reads CATSRGLAESYEQYF. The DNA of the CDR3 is TGTGCCACCAGCAGAGGACTAGCGGAGTCCTACGAGCAGTACTTC.

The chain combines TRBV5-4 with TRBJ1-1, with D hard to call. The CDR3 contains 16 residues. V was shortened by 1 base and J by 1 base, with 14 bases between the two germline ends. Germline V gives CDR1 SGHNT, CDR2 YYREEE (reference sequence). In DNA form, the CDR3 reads TGTGCCAGCAGCTTGTGGACGGTAGCCACGAACACTGAAGCTTTCTTT. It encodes CASSLWTVATNTEAFF.